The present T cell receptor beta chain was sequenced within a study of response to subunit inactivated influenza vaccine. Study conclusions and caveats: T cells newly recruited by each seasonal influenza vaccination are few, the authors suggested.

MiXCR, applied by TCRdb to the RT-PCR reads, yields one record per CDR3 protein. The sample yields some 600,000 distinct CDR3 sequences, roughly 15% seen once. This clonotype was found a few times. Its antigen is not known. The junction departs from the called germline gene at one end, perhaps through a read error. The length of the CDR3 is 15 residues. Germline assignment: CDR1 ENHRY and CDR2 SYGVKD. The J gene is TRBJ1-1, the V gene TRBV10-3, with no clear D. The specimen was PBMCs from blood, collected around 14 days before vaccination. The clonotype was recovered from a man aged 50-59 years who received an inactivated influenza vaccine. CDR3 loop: CAIRESRGMNTEAFF. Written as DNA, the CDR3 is TGTGCCATCAGGGAGTCCCGAGGGATGAACACTGAAGCTTTCTTT.